One sample yielded the 25 T cell receptor beta chains listed below, sequenced in a study of cytomegalovirus exposure and HLA in healthy donors. Primers included in the PCR were 60 Vbeta and 13 Jbeta primers. Only in-frame clones appear in the TCRdb table, and some are missing; sequencing was by immunoSEQ multiplex PCR. The data show around 150,000 clones, around 76% seen once. Material: PBMCs. Every receptor here comes from a female donor in good health and CMV-seronegative.

V and J are TRBV6-6 and TRBJ1-3, with TRBD1 as a possible D gene (5 bases). The germline V and J ends were trimmed by 8 bases and 3 bases, with 14 bases remaining between them. CDR1 and CDR2 from the germline V gene are MNHNY and SVGAGI (reference sequence). There are 14 residues in the CDR3. The CDR3 DNA follows: TGTGCCAGCGGTAACAGGCAGAATGGAAACACCATATATTTT. It translates to CASGNRQNGNTIYF.

This chain uses TRBV19 with TRBJ1-5, with D perhaps matching TRBD1 (5 bases). The CDR3 spans 14 residues. The V and J ends lost 6 bases and 7 bases respectively, with 16 bases between them. CDR1 is LNHDA and CDR2 is SQIVND in the germline V gene (reference sequence). The CDR3 DNA sequence: TGTGCCAGTAGCGGTTCGGGGGGGGGACAGCCCCAGCATTTT. Encoded protein: CASSGSGGGQPQHF.

This chain's CDR3 is CAWRPGLNQPQHF. CDR3 nucleotides: TGTGCCTGGAGACCAGGGCTAAATCAGCCCCAGCATTTT. The rearrangement joins TRBV30 to TRBJ1-5; the D gene is possibly TRBD1 (5 bases). Germline assignment: CDR1 GTSNPN and CDR2 SVGIG (reference sequence). This CDR3 is built from 13 residues. V gave up 3 bases and J gave up 4 bases, with 10 bases separating them.

This clone showed up just once. V and J are TRBV2 and TRBJ2-2; 8 bases agree with TRBD1. Germline assignment: CDR1 SNHLY and CDR2 FYNNEI. The CDR3 has 15 residues. The junction had 12 bases not matched to a gene; V was cut back by 8 bases and J by 7 bases. The CDR3 DNA reads TGTGCCAGCTCGCAGGACAGGGTTTTGTACGGGGAGCTGTTTTTT. Translation gives CASSQDRVLYGELFF.

This clone appeared a few times. Other DNA sequences from this sample encode an identical CDR3 as well. This rearrangement joins TRBV30 to TRBJ2-7; TRBD2 is a possible D gene (5 bases). Germline loops: CDR1 GTSNPN, CDR2 SVGIG (reference sequence). The V and J ends lost 0 bases and 2 bases respectively, with 8 bases between them. This CDR3 is built from 13 residues. The CDR3 DNA reads as TGTGCCTGGAGTGTTCCGGGAACCTACGAGCAGTACTTC. Its protein product is CAWSVPGTYEQYF.

The chain has TRBV6-5 and TRBJ1-1; a weak D match, TRBD1 (5 bases). V was clipped by 6 bases and J by 5 bases, with 16 bases between them. The germline V gene has CDR1 MNHEY and CDR2 SVGAGI. The CDR3 is 14 residues long. The CDR3 protein is CASRAGLSGTEAFF. The CDR3, as DNA: TGTGCCAGCAGGGCGGGGCTAAGTGGGACTGAAGCTTTCTTT.

This chain links TRBV15 with TRBJ2-1; 9 positions match TRBD1. Trimming cost V 3 bases and J 9 bases; bases outside gene matches: 12. The CDR3 consists of 16 residues. Germline assignment: CDR1 LNHNV and CDR2 YYDKDF (reference sequence). The CDR3 DNA sequence: TGTGCCACCAGCAGGCTAGCTTCCGGGACAGGGAGTGAGCAGTTCTTC. The encoded protein is CATSRLASGTGSEQFF. The entire variable domain, with the rest obtained from reference TRBV15 and TRBJ2-1, is as follows: DAMVIQNPRYQVTQFGKPVTLSCSQTLNHNVMYWYQQKSSQAPKLLFHYYDKDFNNEADTPDNFQSRRPNTSFCFLDIRSPGLGDTAMYLCATSRLASGTGSEQFFGPGTRLTVL.

The genes are TRBV11-2 and TRBJ1-1; D is unresolved. Looked up from germline, CDR1 is SGHAT and CDR2 is FQNNGV. Trimming pared 2 bases from V and 4 bases from J, leaving 8 bases between. The CDR3 length is 13 residues. CDR3 in DNA: TGTGCCAGCAGCTTACGGAGGACCACTGAAGCTTTCTTT. Its protein product is CASSLRRTTEAFF.

This clone was detected a few times. The chain carries TRBV5-1 and TRBJ1-2; TRBD1 matches at 8 bases. The germline V gene has CDR1 SGHRS and CDR2 YFSETQ. Germline trimming cut 4 bases from V and 3 bases from J; bases unmatched to any gene: 14. The CDR3 runs to 17 residues. The DNA for the CDR3 is TGCGCCAGCAGCCCCCGGACAGGGCTTCAAAAGGACTATGGCTACACCTTC. It translates to CASSPRTGLQKDYGYTF.

The genes are TRBV5-1 and TRBJ2-7; D gene uncertain. The CDR3 contains 12 residues. Per germline, CDR1 SGHRS and CDR2 YFSETQ. Between the trimmed V and J ends, which lost 0 bases and 6 bases, there was a span of 7 bases. CDR3 sequence: CASSLGLSEQYF. CDR3 nucleotide sequence: TGCGCCAGCAGCTTGGGACTCTCCGAGCAGTACTTC. The entire variable domain, with the rest obtained from reference TRBV5-1 and TRBJ2-7, is as follows: KAGVTQTPRYLIKTRGQQVTLSCSPISGHRSVSWYQQTPGQGLQFLFEYFSETQRNKGNFPGRFSGRQFSNSRSEMNVSTLELGDSALYLCASSLGLSEQYFGPGTRLTVT.

The rearrangement joins TRBV27 to TRBJ2-5; TRBD1 agrees at 9 bases. Per germline, CDR1 MNHEY and CDR2 SMNVEV (reference sequence). This CDR3 region has 16 residues. The trim removed 7 bases at V and 2 bases at J, leaving 11 bases unmatched. The CDR3 DNA sequence: TGTGCCAGCAACTTCGACGGGACAGGGACGCAAGAGACCCAGTACTTC. Translating it yields CASNFDGTGTQETQYF.

V is TRBV2 and J is TRBJ1-5; D may be TRBD1 (5 bases). Germline CDR1 reads SNHLY; CDR2 reads FYNNEI. The V and J ends lost 3 bases and 3 bases respectively, with 18 bases between them. CDR3 length: 17 residues. The CDR3 sequence is CASSEHTDSYFNQPQHF. CDR3 sequence (DNA): TGTGCCAGCAGTGAGCATACTGACAGTTATTTCAATCAGCCCCAGCATTTT.

The rearrangement joins TRBV5-4 to TRBJ1-4; no clear D gene. Germline lookup yields CDR1 SGHNT and CDR2 YYREEE (reference sequence). The ends were cut back, 0 bases at V and 8 bases at J, with 5 bases in the middle. This CDR3 region has 12 residues. CDR3 region: CASSLAGEKLFF. In nucleotides, the CDR3 is TGTGCCAGCAGCTTGGCCGGGGAAAAACTGTTTTTT.

This clone appeared a few times. The rearrangement joins TRBV12-5 to TRBJ2-1, with 8 bases identical to TRBD1. Germline CDR1 reads LGHNT; CDR2 reads FRNRAP. CDR3 size: 17 residues. J was trimmed by 5 bases and V by 0 bases; bases with no gene match: 9. The CDR3 DNA sequence: TGTGCTAGTGGTTTGGTATCCGGGACAGGAAGGAACAATGAGCAGTTCTTC. Translated: CASGLVSGTGRNNEQFF.

This clone was recorded once. The V gene is TRBV30, the J gene TRBJ1-3, with unresolved D. Trimming removed 0 bases from V and 9 bases from J, with 18 bases in between. The CDR3 runs to 15 residues. Germline assignment: CDR1 GTSNPN and CDR2 SVGIG (reference sequence). CDR3: CAWSVPGGRRSTIYF. In DNA, the CDR3 is TGTGCCTGGAGTGTACCAGGAGGGAGGCGAAGCACCATATATTTT.

The chain joins TRBV7-3 to TRBJ1-3; 8 bases line up with TRBD1. The CDR3 covers 17 residues. Germline V CDR1 and CDR2: SGHTA, FQGTGA. Trimming cost V 6 bases and J 4 bases; bases outside gene matches: 14. This CDR3 is CASSSNPETGAGNTIYF. The CDR3, as DNA: TGTGCCAGCAGTTCTAACCCGGAGACAGGGGCCGGAAACACCATATATTTT.

The chain carries TRBV7-2 and TRBJ2-7, with 14 bases aligning to TRBD2. Germline V gene lookup returns CDR1 SGHTA and CDR2 FQGNSA. V lost 5 bases and J lost 3; bases outside the gene matches: 6. The CDR3 is 16 amino acids. CDR3 residues: CASSTRTSGRIYEQYF. In nucleotides, the CDR3 is TGTGCCAGCAGCACCAGGACTAGCGGGAGGATCTACGAGCAGTACTTC.

The V gene is TRBV5-1, the J gene TRBJ2-1; TRBD2 agrees at 9 bases. The V and J ends lost 0 bases and 6 bases, in that order; junction bases with no gene match: 4. Germline CDR1 and CDR2: SGHRS and YFSETQ. The CDR3 loop spans 15 amino acids. This CDR3 reads CASSLGAGGINEQFF. DNA of the CDR3: TGCGCCAGCAGCTTGGGAGCGGGGGGCATCAATGAGCAGTTCTTC.

This clone showed up just once. The chain's CDR3 is CASSPIAGVGYNEQFF. The CDR3 DNA is TGTGCCAGCAGCCCGATAGCGGGAGTCGGATACAATGAGCAGTTCTTC. The genes are TRBV11-2 and TRBJ2-1; 9 nucleotides align to TRBD2. Germline trimming cut 5 bases from V and 4 bases from J; bases unmatched to any gene: 9. The CDR3 spans 16 residues. CDR1 and CDR2 (germline): SGHAT, FQNNGV.

This clone was found once. The chain is built from TRBV9 and TRBJ1-2, with 8 bases lining up with TRBD1. The CDR3 consists of 15 residues. CDR1 is SGDLS and CDR2 is YYNGEE in the germline V gene. J lost 7 bases, V lost 4 bases, and 12 bases had no gene match. The CDR3 loop is CASSYGRGHAGGYTF. The DNA of the CDR3 is TGTGCCAGCAGCTATGGCAGGGGGCACGCGGGTGGCTACACCTTC.

This chain connects TRBV30 to TRBJ2-3; 8 positions agree with TRBD2. This CDR3 contains 14 residues. The V gene end was trimmed by 4 bases and the J gene end by 2 bases; junction bases not matched to a gene: 5. In germline, CDR1 is GTSNPN, CDR2 SVGIG (reference sequence). The chain's CDR3 is CAWTRTSNTDTQYF. CDR3 bases: TGTGCCTGGACCCGGACTAGCAACACAGATACGCAGTATTTT.

This chain uses TRBV10-3 with TRBJ2-1, with D maybe TRBD2 (5 bases). V shed 3 bases and J shed 9 bases, with 12 bases lying between them. Looked up from germline, CDR1 is ENHRY and CDR2 is SYGVKD. The CDR3 sequence is 13 residues long. The CDR3 sequence: CAISDSGYFEQFF. Here the CDR3 DNA reads TGTGCCATCAGTGATTCGGGATATTTTGAGCAGTTCTTC.

This chain connects TRBV30 to TRBJ1-3, with TRBD1 matching 9 bases. J was trimmed by 4 bases and V by 4 bases; bases with no gene match: 17. There are 18 residues in the CDR3. In germline, CDR1 is GTSNPN, CDR2 SVGIG (reference sequence). CDR3 protein: CAWIPGQGRKIRGNTIYF. CDR3 nucleotide sequence: TGTGCCTGGATTCCGGGACAGGGTAGAAAGATCCGAGGAAACACCATATATTTT.

The chain combines TRBV18 with TRBJ1-3; 8 bases map to TRBD1. CDR1 KGHSH and CDR2 LQKENI come from the germline V gene. The V and J ends lost 1 base and 2 bases, in that order; junction bases with no gene match: 4. CDR3 length: 16 amino acids. The CDR3 sequence is CASSPLGQGAGNTIYF. The CDR3 bases are TGTGCCAGCTCACCACTAGGACAGGGTGCTGGAAACACCATATATTTT. The variable domain in full, with the rest retrieved from reference TRBV18 and TRBJ1-3, is NAGVMQNPRHLVRRRGQEARLRCSPMKGHSHVYWYRQLPEEGLKFMVYLQKENIIDESGMPKERFSAEFPKEGPSILRIQQVVRGDSAAYFCASSPLGQGAGNTIYFGEGSWLTVV.

This sequence joins TRBV5-1 and TRBJ2-3, with D perhaps matching TRBD2 (6 bases). The CDR3 is 16 amino acids. Germline V gene data show CDR1 as SGHRS and CDR2 as YFSETQ. The V gene lost 4 bases and the J gene lost 2 bases, with 17 bases spanning the gap. The CDR3 here is CASSNAMGGVTDTQYF. The CDR3 DNA sequence: TGCGCCAGCAGCAATGCTATGGGAGGAGTCACAGATACGCAGTATTTT. The full variable domain, in which reference TRBV5-1 and TRBJ2-3 provide the parts outside the CDR3, is KAGVTQTPRYLIKTRGQQVTLSCSPISGHRSVSWYQQTPGQGLQFLFEYFSETQRNKGNFPGRFSGRQFSNSRSEMNVSTLELGDSALYLCASSNAMGGVTDTQYFGPGTRLTVL.